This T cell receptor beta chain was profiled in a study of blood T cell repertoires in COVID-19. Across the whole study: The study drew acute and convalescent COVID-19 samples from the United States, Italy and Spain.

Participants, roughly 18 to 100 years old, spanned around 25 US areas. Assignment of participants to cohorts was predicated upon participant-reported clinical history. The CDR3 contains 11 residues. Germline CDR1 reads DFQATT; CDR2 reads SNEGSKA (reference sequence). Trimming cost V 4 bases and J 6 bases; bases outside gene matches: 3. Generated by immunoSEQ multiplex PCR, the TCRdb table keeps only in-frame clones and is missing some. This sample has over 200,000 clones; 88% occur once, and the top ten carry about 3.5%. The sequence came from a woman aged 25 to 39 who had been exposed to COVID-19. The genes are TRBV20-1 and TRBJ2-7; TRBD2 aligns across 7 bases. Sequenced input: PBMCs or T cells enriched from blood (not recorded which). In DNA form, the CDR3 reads TGCAGTGCTAATAGGGAGGGCGAGCAGTACTTC. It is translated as CSANREGEQYF.